The clone carrying this T cell receptor (beta chain) was detected many times. This sample is drawn from a study of T cells in Graves' hyperthyroidism and ophthalmopathy. Germline V gene data show CDR1 as MNHEY and CDR2 as SMNVEV (reference sequence). This CDR3 region has 15 residues. The V end lost 0 bases, the J end lost 3 bases, and 12 bases lay between the germline ends. When ophthalmopathy did not progress within 18 months, Graves' hyperthyroidism was considered stable. Uncontrolled infection, other autoimmune disease, pregnancy or lactation disqualified patients from enrolment. Every diagnosis used clinical symptoms, serum thyroxine and TRAb, thyroid ultrasound and orbital computed tomography. What was amplified from RNA transcripts were TCR beta CDR3 regions. Initially, a first-round RT-PCR of the TCR CDR3 employed the HTBI primer set. In TCRdb, the multiplex PCR reads were re-called with MiXCR into one record per CDR3 protein. Among around 340,000 distinct CDR3 sequences listed, about 20% were seen once.

This TCR was sampled from a woman in her fifties or sixties with Graves' hyperthyroidism. The sample taken for sequencing was blood. V is TRBV27 and J is TRBJ2-7, with D hard to call. The CDR3 loop is CASSLSLSLSYEQYF. The CDR3, as DNA: TGTGCCAGCAGTTTATCTCTGAGCCTGAGCTACGAGCAGTACTTC.